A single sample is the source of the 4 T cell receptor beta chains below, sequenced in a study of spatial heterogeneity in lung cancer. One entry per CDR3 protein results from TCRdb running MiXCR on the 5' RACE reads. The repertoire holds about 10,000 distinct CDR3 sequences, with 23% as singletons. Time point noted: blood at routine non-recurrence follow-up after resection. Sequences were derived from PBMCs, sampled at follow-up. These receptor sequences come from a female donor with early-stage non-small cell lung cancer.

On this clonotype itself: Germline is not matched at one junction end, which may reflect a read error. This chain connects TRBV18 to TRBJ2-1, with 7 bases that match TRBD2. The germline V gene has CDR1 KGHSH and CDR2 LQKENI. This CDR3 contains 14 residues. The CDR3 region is CVSSPIAGENEQFF. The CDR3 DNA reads TGTGTCAGCTCACCAATTGCGGGAGAAAATGAGCAGTTCTTC.

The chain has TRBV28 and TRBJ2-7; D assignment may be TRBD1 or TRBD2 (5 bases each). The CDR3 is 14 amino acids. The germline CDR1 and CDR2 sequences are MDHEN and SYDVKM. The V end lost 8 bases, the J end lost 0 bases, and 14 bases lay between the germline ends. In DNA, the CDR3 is TGTGCCAGCGGCGACGCAGGGAGCTCCTACGAGCAGTACTTC. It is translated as CASGDAGSSYEQYF. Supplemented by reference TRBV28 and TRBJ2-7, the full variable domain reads DVKVTQSSRYLVKRTGEKVFLECVQDMDHENMFWYRQDPGLGLRLIYFSYDVKMKEKGDIPEGYSVSREKKERFSLILESASTNQTSMYLCASGDAGSSYEQYFGPGTRLTVT.

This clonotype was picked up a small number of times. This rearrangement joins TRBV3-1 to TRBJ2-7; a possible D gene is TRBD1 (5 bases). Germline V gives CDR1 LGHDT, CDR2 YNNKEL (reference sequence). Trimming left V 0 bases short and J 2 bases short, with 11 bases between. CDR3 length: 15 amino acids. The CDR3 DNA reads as TGTGCCAGCAGCCAAGACGGACAAACTCCCTACGAGCAGTACTTC. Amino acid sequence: CASSQDGQTPYEQYF.

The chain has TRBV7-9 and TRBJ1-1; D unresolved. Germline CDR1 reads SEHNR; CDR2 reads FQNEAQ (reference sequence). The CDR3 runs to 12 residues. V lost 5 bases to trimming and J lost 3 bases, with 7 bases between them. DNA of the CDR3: TGTGCCAGCAGCCCCCGAGACACTGAAGCTTTCTTT. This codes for CASSPRDTEAFF.